This T cell receptor (beta chain) was sequenced during a study of early T cells in non-severe SARS-CoV-2 infection. Individual cDNA molecules received unique molecular identifiers. MiXCR, run by TCRdb on the 5' RACE reads, gives a single entry per CDR3 protein. The data hold about 50,000 distinct CDR3 sequences, with about 15% observed a single time. This CDR3 spans 10 amino acids. Germline CDR1 DFQATT, CDR2 SNEGSKA (reference sequence). A word on this clonotype: This clone may be a read error of a much larger clone one base away.

The input for sequencing was whole blood, taken at baseline. The J gene is TRBJ2-5, the V gene TRBV20-1, with D unresolved. This TCR was recovered from an adult who was a healthcare worker with PCR-confirmed SARS-CoV-2 infection or an uninfected control (not recorded which). In nucleotides, the CDR3 is TGCAGTGCTAGAAGAGAGGCCCAGTACTTC. This encodes CSARREAQYF.